The following is a T cell receptor beta chain sequence with its context. Its cognate antigen is unknown. This sample stems from a study of cytomegalovirus exposure and HLA in healthy donors. Whole-study findings and limits: A list of about 160 TCR beta chains associated with cytomegalovirus was given. In vitro testing confirmed a few CMV-associated chains as specific for CMV antigens. Clusters of TCRs from the first cohort tended to co-occur in the 95 to 150 validation repertoires (as a later analysis found).

The CDR3 covers 14 residues. Trimming left V 1 base short and J 6 bases short, with 11 bases between. The germline gives CDR1 LNHNV, CDR2 YYDKDF (reference sequence). The method was immunoSEQ multiplex PCR; TCRdb's version includes in-frame clones alone and lacks a portion of them. The data show approximately 300,000 clones, 86% seen once. It was the roughly 130-subject validation cohort, separate from the approximately 670-subject first cohort, to which the donors belonged. The TCR was taken from a woman aged 18-29 years in good health and CMV-seronegative. The genes are TRBV15 and TRBJ2-3, with unresolved D. Sequenced sample: PBMCs. The CDR3 reads CATSRVWSSDTQYF. The CDR3 DNA is TGTGCCACCAGCAGAGTTTGGAGTTCCGATACGCAGTATTTT.